This T cell receptor beta chain was captured by sequencing in a study of blood T cell repertoires in COVID-19. The overall study: There were acute and convalescent COVID-19 samples, and they came from the United States, Italy and Spain. PBMCs, B-cell-depleted T cells, or T cells were the source of the cDNA or gDNA that made up the material.

Trimming took off 3 bases at V and 7 bases at J, with 19 bases between the two ends. The CDR3 extends over 15 amino acids. In germline, CDR1 is LGHDT, CDR2 YNNKEL (reference sequence). The repertoire was sequenced with immunoSEQ multiplex PCR; TCRdb's copy has only in-frame clones and lacks some. The sample records about 120,000 clones, approximately 85% being singletons. J is TRBJ2-7 and V is TRBV3-1 (or the pseudogene TRBV3-2); D gene ambiguous. This receptor was obtained from a man between 25 and 39 years old with COVID-19, enrolled during active disease. Sequencing was carried out using peripheral blood. The CDR3 is CASSHTTPPRLEQYF. The CDR3, as DNA: TGTGCCAGCAGCCATACTACACCACCCCGACTGGAGCAGTACTTC.